The 10 T cell receptor beta chains presented below share a single source sample, sequenced in a study of CD8+ T cells in alopecia areata. Reverse transcribed after extraction, RNA yielded cDNA as the sequencing template. The data were produced by immunoSEQ multiplex PCR, yet TCRdb's version contains in-frame clones alone and is incomplete. Observed in the sample are about 110,000 clones, none of them singletons. Source material: lesional skin. These receptors all stem from a C3H/HeJ mouse with alopecia areata. The mice in this strain carry MHC haplotype H2-k.

This clone was found a few times. Genes here carry mouse names. The read halts 4 residues ahead of the CDR3 end, with the missing end drawn from the germline J gene. This chain joins TRBV19 and TRBJ1-1, with D maybe TRBD1 (6 bases). The germline V gene has CDR1 FNHDT and CDR2 SITEND (reference sequence). Deletions cut 4 bases from V and 4 bases from J, with 11 bases between. This CDR3 spans 13 amino acids. This chain's CDR3 is CASSLGTFTEVFF. CDR3 DNA, as far as it was read: TGTGCCAGCAGTCTTGGGACATTCACA.

This clone was picked up many times. Here the gene names and germline are mouse. The read falls 4 residues short of the CDR3 end, and the missing part is taken from the germline J gene. The rearrangement links TRBV13-3 to TRBJ2-1, with TRBD2 matching over 11 bases. There are 14 residues in the CDR3. CDR1 NNHDY and CDR2 SYVADS come from the germline V gene. This CDR3 is CASSDTGGATEQFF. The part of the CDR3 DNA that was read is TGTGCCAGCAGTGACACTGGGGGGGCGACT.

In this sample, this clone turned up a few times. The protein listed by TCRdb differs at residue 13 from the translated DNA, so the DNA translation is shown. Mouse names are used for the genes. The read comes to an end 3 residues before the CDR3 does, leaving the germline J gene to fill in the end. The J gene is TRBJ1-6, the V gene TRBV13-2; 10 nucleotides agree with TRBD1. TRBJ1-6 is an ORF, and what it does is uncertain. The CDR3 is made up of 16 amino acids. Germline CDR1 and CDR2: NNHNN and SYGAGS (reference sequence). J gave up 6 bases and V 1 base, and 4 bases lay outside the gene matches. CDR3 DNA (partial): TGTGCCAGCGGTGATCACCGGGACAGGGGTAATTCGCCC. Translated, it gives CASGDHRDRGNSP. The full CDR3 protein reads CASGDHRDRGNSPLYF.

This clone was counted a few times. Germline and genes here are mouse. The read ends 4 residues early relative to the CDR3; the germline J gene fills the gap. Other DNA sequences within the sample encode an identical CDR3. The chain combines TRBV19 with TRBJ1-1; 9 bases are a match to TRBD1. This CDR3 spans 14 amino acids. Losses at the gene ends were 5 bases for V and 0 bases for J; bases not matched to a gene: 2. Per the germline V gene, CDR1 is FNHDT and CDR2 is SITEND (reference sequence). CDR3 in amino acids: CASSGDRENTEVFF. The sequenced CDR3 bases are TGTGCCAGCAGCGGGGACAGGGAGAACACA.

As regards this clone: The database protein in TCRdb disagrees with the DNA translation at residue 12; the sequence shown here was translated from the DNA. The gene names given are mouse names. The read ends 3 residues before the CDR3 terminus; that terminus is restored from the germline J gene. The V call is TRBV19, the J call TRBJ1-3; 7 bases align to TRBD1. V lost 7 bases, J lost 0 bases, and 7 bases stayed unmatched. The CDR3 consists of 15 residues. Looked up from germline, CDR1 is FNHDT and CDR2 is SITEND (reference sequence). The CDR3 region is CASPRAGGSGNTLYF. CDR3 bases read: TGTGCCAGCCCCCGGGCAGGGGGTTCTGGAAATACG.

In this sample, this clone turned up a few times. Germline and genes here are mouse. The CDR3 extends 4 residues past the end of the read, so its final part is completed from the germline J gene. The V call is TRBV13-1, the J call TRBJ2-7, with 10 bases fitting TRBD1. V dropped 4 bases and J dropped 3; count of bases not matched to a gene: 7. The CDR3 length is 15 residues. Germline values: CDR1 NSHNY, CDR2 SYGAGN. CDR3 DNA (partial): TGTGCCAGCAGTTATGCGACAGGGGGCCTCTAT. It yields the protein CASSYATGGLY. The full-length CDR3 reads as CASSYATGGLYEQYF.

The table lists this clone with many counts. Gene names refer to mouse genes. The read ends 4 residues before the CDR3 terminus; that terminus is restored from the germline J gene. The genes are TRBV13-3 and TRBJ2-1; 8 nucleotides agree with TRBD2. Germline V gene sequence: CDR1 NNHDY, CDR2 SYVADS. The CDR3 has 14 amino acids. The CDR3 loop is CASSEGGALAEQFF. The CDR3 bases that were read are TGTGCCAGCAGTGAGGGGGGGGCGCTCGCT.

This clone was found a few times. Genes and germline come from the mouse. The missing CDR3 end, 4 residues past where the read stops, is filled in from the germline J gene. The chain links TRBV1 to TRBJ2-5; 9 nucleotides agree with TRBD1. Germline V gene lookup returns CDR1 NSQYPW and CDR2 LRSPGD (reference sequence). V dropped 1 base and J dropped 2; count of bases not matched to a gene: 1. This CDR3 comprises 15 residues. The CDR3 here is CTCSAGDRVQDTQYF. The sequenced CDR3 bases are TGCACCTGCAGTGCAGGGGACAGGGTCCAAGAC.

As to this clone: Gene names denote mouse genes. The read ends 4 residues before the CDR3 terminus; that terminus is restored from the germline J gene. The chain employs TRBV19 and TRBJ2-3; TRBD2 might be the D (7 bases). Trimming left V 0 bases short and J 2 bases short, with 10 bases between. This CDR3 has 15 residues. The germline gives CDR1 FNHDT, CDR2 SITEND (reference sequence). The CDR3 is CASSIGGALAETLYF. The CDR3 bases that were read are TGTGCCAGCAGTATAGGGGGGGCGCTTGCAGAA. Based on the CDR3 plus reference TRBV19 and TRBJ2-3, the full variable domain is GGIITQTPKFLIGQEGQKLTLKCQQNFNHDTMYWYRQDSGKGLRLIYYSITENDLQKGDLSEGYDASREKKSSFSLTVTSAQKNEMAVFLCASSIGGALAETLYFGSGTRLTVL.

This clone turned up a few times. Mouse names are used for the genes. The CDR3 end falls 4 residues outside the read, so it is completed with the germline J gene. The chain is built from TRBV13-3 and TRBJ2-4, with 9 bases aligning to TRBD1. Germline V lookup: CDR1 NNHDY, CDR2 SYVADS. The J segment lost 3 bases and the V segment lost 2 bases, leaving 1 base of the junction unmatched. CDR3 length: 14 amino acids. The sequenced part of the CDR3 DNA is TGTGCCAGCAGTGAACAGGGGGCGCAAAAC. Protein sequence: CASSEQGAQN. The entire CDR3 protein is CASSEQGAQNTLYF.